The 26 T cell receptor beta chains presented below share a single source sample, sequenced in a study of neurological immune-mediated disorders. TCRdb re-called the 5' RACE reads with MiXCR, one entry per CDR3 protein. The table lists 54,000 or so distinct CDR3 sequences, roughly 3.5% of them singletons, with under 4% in the top ten. Sequenced: PBMCs. The receptors come from a woman younger than 45 with multiple sclerosis.

This clonotype came up many times. This chain links TRBV7-9 with TRBJ2-2; tentative D call: TRBD1 (5 bases). The CDR3 runs to 14 residues. The germline gives CDR1 SEHNR, CDR2 FQNEAQ (reference sequence). The V end lost 2 bases, the J end lost 1 base, and 5 bases lay between the germline ends. In DNA form, the CDR3 reads TGTGCCAGCAGCTTAAGGGGGAACACCGGGGAGCTGTTTTTT. Translation: CASSLRGNTGELFF.

This sequence joins TRBV14 and TRBJ2-1; the D gene is possibly TRBD2 (6 bases). The length of the CDR3 is 15 residues. The V gene's germline CDR1 is SGHDN and CDR2 FVKESK. Trimming removed 2 bases at V and 1 base at J, with 9 bases between. The CDR3 DNA is TGTGCCAGCAGCCAACTAGCGAAATCCTACAATGAGCAGTTCTTC. Translation: CASSQLAKSYNEQFF.

This clonotype came up many times. This chain links TRBV5-1 with TRBJ2-6, with D hard to call. CDR3 size: 15 residues. Trimming stripped 0 bases from V and 2 bases from J, with 6 bases between. Germline-derived CDR1 and CDR2 are SGHRS and YFSETQ. CDR3 sequence reads: CASSLEGTGANVLTF. The CDR3 nucleotides read TGCGCCAGCAGCTTGGAAGGTACTGGGGCCAACGTCCTGACTTTC.

This clonotype was counted ten times or more. The chain employs TRBV25-1 and TRBJ2-1; 12 nucleotides match TRBD2. J gave up 6 bases and V 6 bases, and 0 bases lay outside the gene matches. The CDR3 runs to 13 residues. The germline V gene encodes CDR1 MGHDK and CDR2 SYGVNS. CDR3 sequence: CASRTSGSNEQFF. As DNA, the CDR3 is TGTGCCAGCAGGACTAGCGGGAGCAATGAGCAGTTCTTC.

Ten or more counts support this clonotype. This rearrangement joins TRBV12-3 or TRBV12-4 to TRBJ2-3; the match to TRBD2 covers 14 bases. V lost 4 bases, J lost 0 bases, and 12 bases stayed unmatched. This CDR3 has 20 residues. DNA of the CDR3: TGTGCCAGCAGTTCGCACCCCCAGACTAGCGGGGGGGCCAGCACAGATACGCAGTATTTT. It translates to CASSSHPQTSGGASTDTQYF.

This clonotype was picked up many times. The gene calls are TRBV12-3 or TRBV12-4 and TRBJ2-3; no reliable D call. The CDR3 length is 13 residues. V lost 3 bases to trimming and J lost 5 bases, with 9 bases between them. This CDR3 is CASSFNWGDTQYF. Here the CDR3 DNA reads TGTGCCAGCAGTTTCAATTGGGGAGATACGCAGTATTTT.

This clonotype occurred many times. The chain uses TRBV11-3 and TRBJ2-3, with D uncertain. Germline loops: CDR1 SGHNT, CDR2 YENEEA. Trimming stripped 4 bases from V and 5 bases from J, with 16 bases between. The CDR3 consists of 15 residues. The CDR3 sequence: CASSSNSGLRDTQYF. The CDR3 DNA is TGTGCCAGCAGCTCAAACTCCGGTTTGAGAGATACGCAGTATTTT. Variable domain in full (rest from reference TRBV11-3 and TRBJ2-3): EAGVVQSPRYKIIEKKQPVAFWCNPISGHNTLYWYLQNLGQGPELLIRYENEEAVDDSQLPKDRFSAERLKGVDSTLKIQPAELGDSAVYLCASSSNSGLRDTQYFGPGTRLTVL.

This clonotype was detected ten times or more. The chain uses TRBV20-1 and TRBJ1-1, with D maybe TRBD1 (5 bases). CDR3 length equals 13 residues. V lost 5 bases and J lost 0, with 10 bases in between. Germline CDR1 reads DFQATT; CDR2 reads SNEGSKA (reference sequence). CDR3 nucleotide sequence: TGCAGTGCTGGACCGACAGTGAACACTGAAGCTTTCTTT. It translates to CSAGPTVNTEAFF.

As to this clonotype: Since a much larger clone is just one base distant, this may be a read error. This chain connects TRBV6-1 to TRBJ2-5; TRBD1 matches 9 bases. The CDR3 extends over 15 amino acids. Germline CDR1 MNHNS, CDR2 SASEGT. With 8 bases clipped from V and 2 bases from J, the junction kept 9 bases outside the gene matches. The CDR3, as DNA: TGTGCCAGCGGGGACAGGGAGGGGTGGCAAGAGACCCAGTACTTC. This encodes CASGDREGWQETQYF.

This clonotype was found a few times. This chain links TRBV4-2 with TRBJ1-4; D unclear. The CDR3 consists of 15 residues. The V gene lost 4 bases and the J gene lost 4 bases, with 13 bases spanning the gap. From germline, CDR1 is LGHNA and CDR2 YNFKEQ. The CDR3 region is CASSRGDQINEKLFF. The CDR3 DNA sequence: TGTGCCAGCAGCCGGGGAGACCAAATTAATGAAAAACTGTTTTTT.

Ten or more counts support this clonotype. The CDR3 DNA is TGTGCCAGCACGGGGGGAGGGGGTGAGACCCAGTACTTC. Translated: CASTGGGGETQYF. The chain recombines TRBV6-1 with TRBJ2-5; weak D call: TRBD2 (7 bases). V was trimmed by 7 bases and J by 5 bases, leaving 14 bases between them. CDR3 length: 13 amino acids. Germline lookup yields CDR1 MNHNS and CDR2 SASEGT.

The table lists this clonotype with many counts. This CDR3 is CASSQGGTGYSRGTEAFF. The DNA of the CDR3 is TGCGCCAGCAGCCAAGGGGGGACAGGTTACTCTCGGGGGACTGAAGCTTTCTTT. The chain has TRBV4-1 and TRBJ1-1; 8 positions agree with TRBD1. Germline V gene sequence: CDR1 MGHRA, CDR2 YSYEKL. The CDR3 is 18 residues long. Unmatched junction bases numbered 15, after V lost 1 base and J lost 5 bases.

This clonotype occurred many times. One end of the junction fails to match germline, which may point to a read error. The rearrangement uses TRBV6-2 or TRBV6-3 and TRBJ2-7; 7 bases agree with TRBD2. The CDR3 is 16 amino acids. Per the germline V gene, CDR1 is MNHEY and CDR2 is SVGEGT. Written as DNA, the CDR3 is TGTGCCAGCACTTACGGGACTACACTAGGGGTCTACGAGCAGTACTTC. Translated, it gives CASTYGTTLGVYEQYF.

This clonotype was picked up many times. The J gene is TRBJ1-1, the V gene TRBV3-1; D remains unclear. The V gene's germline CDR1 is LGHDT and CDR2 YNNKEL (reference sequence). This CDR3 has 14 amino acids. Between the trimmed V and J ends, which lost 4 bases and 5 bases, there was a span of 14 bases. CDR3 nucleotides: TGTGCCAGCAGCCCACAGAGGTGGGCAACTGAAGCTTTCTTT. Its translation is CASSPQRWATEAFF. The complete variable domain, with remaining parts taken from reference TRBV3-1 and TRBJ1-1, reads DTAVSQTPKYLVTQMGNDKSIKCEQNLGHDTMYWYKQDSKKFLKIMFSYNNKELIINETVPNRFSPKSPDKAHLNLHINSLELGDSAVYFCASSPQRWATEAFFGQGTRLTVV.

This clonotype was detected a few times. Its ends do not fully match the called genes, so a read error is possible. V usage is TRBV5-1 and J usage is TRBJ1-6; D is unclear. Germline lookup yields CDR1 SGHRS and CDR2 YFSETQ. The CDR3 consists of 17 residues. The CDR3 DNA sequence: TGCGCCAGCAGCCGAACAATTACAAGAGCGCTTTGGGCACCCCTCAACTTT. This translates into CASSRTITRALWAPLNF. Full variable domain (rest looked up from reference TRBV5-1 and TRBJ1-6): KAGVTQTPRYLIKTRGQQVTLSCSPISGHRSVSWYQQTPGQGLQFLFEYFSETQRNKGNFPGRFSGRQFSNSRSEMNVSTLELGDSALYLCASSRTITRALWAPLNFGNGTRLTVT.

This clonotype was observed at least ten times. V and J are TRBV6-5 and TRBJ2-7; no clear D gene. The CDR3 runs to 11 residues. Trimming removed 6 bases from V and 0 bases from J, with 3 bases in between. In germline, CDR1 is MNHEY, CDR2 SVGAGI. CDR3 in DNA: TGTGCCAGCAGACGCTCCTACGAGCAGTACTTC. Protein sequence: CASRRSYEQYF.

This clonotype was recorded many times. The rearrangement uses TRBV5-6 and TRBJ2-7; D tentatively reads TRBD1 or TRBD2 (5 bases each). There are 14 residues in the CDR3. From germline, CDR1 is SGHDT and CDR2 YYEEEE. The ends were cut back, 4 bases at V and 5 bases at J, with 16 bases in the middle. CDR3 DNA sequence: TGTGCCAGCAGCCCCTTGGGGGACGGAAACGAGCAGTACTTC. This translates into CASSPLGDGNEQYF.

The gene calls are TRBV29-1 and TRBJ1-1; tentatively, D is TRBD1 (6 bases). CDR3 length: 12 residues. Germline V lookup: CDR1 SQVTM, CDR2 ANQGSEA. Trimming took off 3 bases at V and 7 bases at J, with 12 bases between the two ends. The CDR3 sequence is CSVESGVGEAFF. The CDR3 DNA sequence: TGCAGCGTTGAGTCAGGGGTAGGTGAAGCTTTCTTT.

At least ten counts were recorded for this clonotype. The chain couples TRBV28 to TRBJ2-7; no reliable D call. V dropped 2 bases and J dropped 9 bases, with 11 bases sitting between them. The CDR3 is made up of 12 amino acids. Germline CDR1 MDHEN, CDR2 SYDVKM. CDR3 loop: CASSLRSFAQYF. The CDR3 DNA is TGTGCCAGCAGTTTACGGAGTTTTGCGCAGTACTTC.

Many counts were recorded for this clonotype. The V gene is TRBV6-5, the J gene TRBJ2-3, with TRBD1 matching over 7 bases. Germline V CDR1 and CDR2: MNHEY, SVGAGI. The trim removed 7 bases at V and 0 bases at J, leaving 7 bases unmatched. The CDR3 is 15 amino acids. CDR3 sequence: CASKPRGPSTDTQYF. CDR3 bases: TGTGCCAGCAAGCCTAGGGGGCCGAGCACAGATACGCAGTATTTT.

The sample holds many counts of this clonotype. The rearrangement joins TRBV14 to TRBJ1-1, with unresolved D. This CDR3 comprises 14 residues. CDR1 and CDR2 from the germline V gene are SGHDN and FVKESK. V was shortened by 0 bases and J by 3 bases, with 8 bases between the two germline ends. The CDR3 here is CASSQDLSDTEAFF. The DNA of the CDR3 is TGTGCCAGCAGCCAAGATCTATCAGACACTGAAGCTTTCTTT.

There are many counts of this clonotype. The chain recombines TRBV20-1 with TRBJ2-5; D unclear. Per the germline V gene, CDR1 is DFQATT and CDR2 is SNEGSKA (reference sequence). Between the trimmed V and J ends, which lost 1 base and 2 bases, there was a span of 8 bases. The CDR3 spans 13 residues. The CDR3 nucleotides read TGCAGTGCTAGAGCTTTCGGTCAAGAGACCCAGTACTTC. Its translation: CSARAFGQETQYF.

This clonotype has ten or more counts. The V call is TRBV5-5, the J call TRBJ2-3; possibly TRBD2 for D (6 bases). This CDR3 spans 14 amino acids. Looked up from germline, CDR1 is SGHKS and CDR2 is YYEKEE (reference sequence). With 2 bases removed from V and 2 bases from J, the gap between germline ends came to 9 bases. The CDR3 region has the DNA TGTGCCAGCAGCTTTGGGGGGAACACAGATACGCAGTATTTT. Translating gives CASSFGGNTDTQYF. The variable domain in full, completed from reference TRBV5-5 and TRBJ2-3, reads DAGVTQSPTHLIKTRGQQVTLRCSPISGHKSVSWYQQVLGQGPQFIFQYYEKEERGRGNFPDRFSARQFPNYSSELNVNALLLGDSALYLCASSFGGNTDTQYFGPGTRLTVL.

This clonotype was observed many times. This rearrangement joins TRBV6-5 to TRBJ1-1; D may be TRBD1 (6 bases). The germline V gene encodes CDR1 MNHEY and CDR2 SVGAGI. V lost 4 bases and J 0 bases, leaving 12 bases between the germline ends. The CDR3 runs to 15 residues. The DNA for the CDR3 is TGTGCCAGCAGTTCGTCCGAGGGGGTGAACACTGAAGCTTTCTTT. Its translation is CASSSSEGVNTEAFF.

This clonotype occurred many times. The chain is built from TRBV5-1 and TRBJ1-1; no clear D gene. The V end was cut by 1 base, the J end by 4 bases, with 8 bases between. This CDR3 region has 13 residues. Germline CDR1 SGHRS, CDR2 YFSETQ. The CDR3 here is CASSLLASTEAFF. CDR3 nucleotide sequence: TGCGCCAGCAGCTTGCTGGCGAGCACTGAAGCTTTCTTT.

This clonotype came up many times. The chain combines TRBV5-1 with TRBJ1-6; 8 nucleotides agree with TRBD1. With V trimmed by 4 bases and J by 8 bases, 5 bases remained unmatched. This CDR3 contains 14 residues. The germline gives CDR1 SGHRS, CDR2 YFSETQ. The chain's CDR3 is CASSLQGEDSPLHF. The CDR3 region has the DNA TGCGCCAGCAGCCTACAGGGGGAGGATTCACCCCTCCACTTT.